The 24 T cell receptor beta chains in this list originate from one sample, sequenced in a study of immune heterogeneity within non-small cell lung tumors. Template input was genomic DNA from bulk tumor (around 630 ng per sample). Several spatially distant biopsies were obtained per primary tumor intraoperatively. Curative surgical treatment was performed in patients who had newly diagnosed, untreated non-small cell lung cancer. Multiplex PCR amplified the TCR beta CDR3 region. Its first round ran for around 10 cycles with 32 V and 13 J primers. TCRdb called the multiplex PCR reads again in MiXCR, with one record for every CDR3 protein. The sample shows under 3,500 distinct CDR3 sequences, under 20% of them seen only once. The material sequenced was lung tumor tissue. Source of these receptors: a man in his forties or fifties with non-small cell lung cancer.

A few counts support this clonotype. The rearrangement uses TRBV2 and TRBJ2-3, with D perhaps matching TRBD1 or TRBD2 (5 bases each). Germline CDR1 SNHLY, CDR2 FYNNEI. The V gene lost 8 bases and the J gene lost 5 bases, with 14 bases spanning the gap. The CDR3 contains 13 residues. The CDR3 region has the DNA TGTGCCAGCGTACCGGGACGCAAAGATACGCAGTATTTT. It codes for CASVPGRKDTQYF.

In its sample, this clonotype is medium-sized. The chain combines TRBV20-1 with TRBJ1-6, with TRBD1 as a possible D gene (5 bases). The V gene's germline CDR1 is DFQATT and CDR2 SNEGSKA (reference sequence). Trimming removed 3 bases at V and 14 bases at J, with 26 bases between. The CDR3 contains 16 residues. The CDR3 region is CSASISGGGDAIALHF. CDR3 coding DNA: TGCAGTGCTAGTATCAGCGGGGGAGGGGATGCTATCGCCCTCCACTTT.

Turning to this clonotype: One base away lies a much larger clone, so this may be a sequencing read error. The chain combines TRBV7-9 with TRBJ2-1; a weak D match, TRBD1 (5 bases). CDR3 length: 19 amino acids. Germline CDR1 and CDR2: SEHNR and FQNEAQ (reference sequence). The CDR3 loop is CAISLGSVGLRITYNEQFF. The CDR3 DNA is TGTGCCATCAGCTTAGGTTCGGTGGGGCTAAGAATCACCTACAATGAGCAGTTCTTC.

This clonotype is termed medium-sized. The genes are TRBV11-2 and TRBJ1-2; D might be TRBD1 (6 bases). With 0 bases removed from V and 0 bases from J, the gap between germline ends came to 8 bases. CDR1 and CDR2 from the germline V gene are SGHAT and FQNNGV. This CDR3 contains 15 residues. The CDR3 DNA is TGTGCCAGCAGCTTAGAGCAGGGGACTAACTATGGCTACACCTTC. It translates to CASSLEQGTNYGYTF.

This clonotype ranks as medium-sized (0.01 to 0.1%). The genes are TRBV28 and TRBJ1-1, with 9 positions matching TRBD1. The CDR3 has 14 amino acids. Germline CDR1 reads MDHEN; CDR2 reads SYDVKM. The trim removed 6 bases at V and 6 bases at J, leaving 8 bases unmatched. CDR3 sequence: CASRLHRGRAEAFF. The CDR3 DNA is TGTGCCAGCAGATTGCACAGGGGGCGGGCTGAAGCTTTCTTT.

The J gene is TRBJ2-1, the V gene TRBV27; 8 bases are shared with TRBD2. The V and J ends lost 5 bases and 15 bases, in that order; junction bases with no gene match: 15. Germline V CDR1 and CDR2: MNHEY, SMNVEV (reference sequence). CDR3 length equals 14 residues. The CDR3 here is CASSPTGGAMFLFF. The CDR3 DNA sequence: TGTGCCAGCAGTCCGACGGGGGGGGCAATGTTTCTGTTCTTC.

Judged by abundance, this clonotype is medium-sized. The gene calls are TRBV6-1 and TRBJ1-2; D is possibly TRBD1 (6 bases). Germline CDR1 reads MNHNS; CDR2 reads SASEGT. Trimming shortened V by 0 bases and J by 3 bases, and 14 bases separated the two germline ends. This CDR3 has 16 amino acids. CDR3 residues: CASSEAEKTGYYGYTF. CDR3 nucleotides: TGTGCCAGCAGTGAAGCCGAGAAGACAGGTTACTATGGCTACACCTTC.

By share, this clonotype counts as medium-sized. The chain combines TRBV5-1 with TRBJ2-7, with unresolved D. The germline V gene encodes CDR1 SGHRS and CDR2 YFSETQ. This CDR3 is 12 amino acids long. Trimming removed 4 bases at V and 0 bases at J, with 5 bases between. DNA for the CDR3: TGCGCCAGCAGCCCCCCCTCCTACGAGCAGTACTTC. Translation: CASSPPSYEQYF. Complete variable domain (other parts from reference TRBV5-1 and TRBJ2-7): KAGVTQTPRYLIKTRGQQVTLSCSPISGHRSVSWYQQTPGQGLQFLFEYFSETQRNKGNFPGRFSGRQFSNSRSEMNVSTLELGDSALYLCASSPPSYEQYFGPGTRLTVT.

This clonotype ranks as medium-sized. The chain combines TRBV4-2 with TRBJ2-7; a possible D gene is TRBD1 (6 bases). The length of the CDR3 is 17 residues. CDR1 and CDR2 (germline): LGHNA, YNFKEQ. Trimming left V 1 base short and J 0 bases short, with 16 bases between. The CDR3 bases are TGTGCCAGCAGCCAAGGTTCAGGGGCGCTTGGCTCCTACGAGCAGTACTTC. Translating it yields CASSQGSGALGSYEQYF.

This clonotype is categorized as medium-sized. The chain is built from TRBV28 and TRBJ2-7; D call uncertain. Germline V gene lookup returns CDR1 MDHEN and CDR2 SYDVKM. The CDR3 is made up of 11 amino acids. V lost 6 bases and J 0 bases, leaving 3 bases between the germline ends. The CDR3 DNA follows: TGTGCCAGCAGCTACTCCTACGAGCAGTACTTC. Its protein is CASSYSYEQYF.

This clonotype turned up a few times. The genes are TRBV3-1 and TRBJ2-1; 14 positions agree with TRBD2. This CDR3 contains 18 residues. CDR1 and CDR2 from the germline V gene are LGHDT and YNNKEL (reference sequence). V lost 6 bases, J lost 10 bases, and 17 bases stayed unmatched. The chain's CDR3 is CASSPPGLAGDLTREQFF. The DNA for the CDR3 is TGTGCCAGCAGTCCCCCGGGACTAGCGGGAGACCTTACAAGGGAGCAGTTCTTC.

This clonotype appeared many times. The chain employs TRBV29-1 and TRBJ1-1, with D possibly being TRBD1 (5 bases). Trimming removed 5 bases from V and 1 base from J, with 11 bases in between. There are 13 residues in the CDR3. CDR1 is SQVTM and CDR2 is ANQGSEA in the germline V gene. As DNA, the CDR3 is TGCAGCGTTATCGGGGCGACGAACACTGAAGCTTTCTTT. Translated, it gives CSVIGATNTEAFF.

This clonotype is deemed medium-sized (0.01 to 0.1%). The chain couples TRBV19 to TRBJ1-1; possibly TRBD1 for D (5 bases). The germline CDR1 and CDR2 sequences are LNHDA and SQIVND (reference sequence). The CDR3 is 12 residues long. V was clipped by 8 bases and J by 0 bases, with 7 bases between them. The CDR3 coding sequence is TGTGCCAGTGGACACATGAACACTGAAGCTTTCTTT. Protein: CASGHMNTEAFF.

As for this clonotype: The germline gene is not matched at one end of the junction; a read error may be the cause. This chain links TRBV6-2 or TRBV6-3 with TRBJ2-1; D is ambiguous. The CDR3 sequence is 11 residues long. Germline V lookup: CDR1 MNHEY, CDR2 SVGEGT. The CDR3 nucleotides are TGTACCAGCAGTACATACAATGAGAAGTTCTTC. It specifies CTSSTYNEKFF.

This clonotype is labeled as medium-sized. The CDR3 spells CASSLGLAGGGLQYF. CDR3 DNA: TGCGCCAGCAGCTTGGGCCTAGCGGGAGGCGGGCTGCAGTATTTT. V usage is TRBV5-1 and J usage is TRBJ2-3; 11 bases fit TRBD2. V dropped 0 bases and J dropped 11; count of bases not matched to a gene: 8. This CDR3 has 15 residues. Germline V gene sequence: CDR1 SGHRS, CDR2 YFSETQ. Drawing the rest from reference TRBV5-1 and TRBJ2-3, the complete variable domain is KAGVTQTPRYLIKTRGQQVTLSCSPISGHRSVSWYQQTPGQGLQFLFEYFSETQRNKGNFPGRFSGRQFSNSRSEMNVSTLELGDSALYLCASSLGLAGGGLQYFGPGTRLTVL.

In its sample, this clonotype is medium-sized. The CDR3 DNA is TGTGCCAGTAGTATGGCGGACAGGGGCTATGGCTACACCTTC. It translates to CASSMADRGYGYTF. The J gene is TRBJ1-2, the V gene TRBV19, with 9 bases aligning to TRBD1. Germline trimming cut 3 bases from V and 4 bases from J; bases unmatched to any gene: 3. The germline CDR1 and CDR2 sequences are LNHDA and SQIVND (reference sequence). The length of the CDR3 is 14 residues.

The chain employs TRBV19 and TRBJ2-1; TRBD1 matches 7 bases. Trimming at V came to 5 bases and at J to 10 bases, leaving 17 bases not matched to a gene. The CDR3 totals 16 residues. Per germline, CDR1 LNHDA and CDR2 SQIVND (reference sequence). As DNA, the CDR3 is TGTGCCAGTAGTTACGACCGAGGGAAAGGGGGCGGCGAGCAGTTCTTC. Translated, it gives CASSYDRGKGGGEQFF. Combining the CDR3 with reference TRBV19 and TRBJ2-1 gives the whole variable domain DGGITQSPKYLFRKEGQNVTLSCEQNLNHDAMYWYRQDPGQGLRLIYYSQIVNDFQKGDIAEGYSVSREKKESFPLTVTSAQKNPTAFYLCASSYDRGKGGGEQFFGPGTRLTVL.

The chain carries TRBV28 and TRBJ1-3, with D perhaps TRBD1 (5 bases). The CDR3 has 12 amino acids. The V and J ends lost 2 bases and 9 bases respectively, with 8 bases between them. Germline V lookup: CDR1 MDHEN, CDR2 SYDVKM. The CDR3 here is CASSLDRGTIYF. CDR3 bases: TGTGCCAGCAGTTTAGATAGGGGCACCATATATTTT.

This clonotype was seen repeatedly, ten times or more. This chain uses TRBV10-3 with TRBJ1-1, with a weak D call TRBD1 (5 bases). Germline-derived CDR1 and CDR2 are ENHRY and SYGVKD. Trimming left V 4 bases short and J 0 bases short, with 6 bases between. The CDR3 covers 13 residues. The CDR3 DNA sequence: TGTGCCATCAGTGGGACATTGAACACTGAAGCTTTCTTT. Amino acids: CAISGTLNTEAFF.

Note on this clonotype: The junction does not match germline at one end; this may be a read error. This chain links TRBV28 with TRBJ2-5; TRBD1 might be the D (5 bases). The CDR3 sequence is 15 residues long. CDR1 and CDR2 from the germline V gene are MDHEN and SYDVKM. This CDR3 is CASSIGIGALETRYF. The CDR3 nucleotides read TGTGCCAGCAGTATAGGGATAGGGGCGTTGGAGACCCGGTACTTC.

This clonotype was seen at least ten times. The V and J genes are TRBV6-6 and TRBJ2-6; D is perhaps TRBD1 or TRBD2 (5 bases each). The germline V and J ends were trimmed by 0 bases and 0 bases, with 12 bases remaining between them. CDR1 is MNHNY and CDR2 is SVGAGI in the germline V gene (reference sequence). CDR3 length equals 18 residues. The CDR3 protein is CASSYSSWGSSGANVLTF. CDR3 nucleotide sequence: TGTGCCAGCAGTTACTCTTCGTGGGGGAGCTCTGGGGCCAACGTCCTGACTTTC.

The sample holds many counts of this clonotype. The V gene is TRBV6-5, the J gene TRBJ1-1; D ambiguous. CDR3 size: 16 residues. Deletions cut 4 bases from V and 4 bases from J, with 19 bases between. Germline lookup yields CDR1 MNHEY and CDR2 SVGAGI. The chain's CDR3 is CASSSPNLRGLTEAFF. Here the CDR3 DNA reads TGTGCCAGCAGTTCCCCTAATTTGAGAGGCCTCACTGAAGCTTTCTTT.

This clonotype was counted many times. J is TRBJ2-5 and V is TRBV2; the D gene is possibly TRBD1 (5 bases). Deletions cut 6 bases from V and 2 bases from J, with 13 bases between. Germline V gene lookup returns CDR1 SNHLY and CDR2 FYNNEI. The CDR3 extends over 14 amino acids. CDR3 region: CASSVDRVQETQYF. CDR3 bases: TGTGCCAGCAGCGTTGACAGAGTTCAAGAGACCCAGTACTTC.

By share of the sample, this clonotype is medium-sized. This sequence joins TRBV12-3 or TRBV12-4 and TRBJ2-3; possible D gene TRBD1, 5 bases. V dropped 4 bases and J dropped 6 bases, with 8 bases sitting between them. The length of the CDR3 is 12 residues. CDR3 coding DNA: TGTGCCAGCAGTTGGGGCAGTGATACGCAGTATTTT. Translation: CASSWGSDTQYF.